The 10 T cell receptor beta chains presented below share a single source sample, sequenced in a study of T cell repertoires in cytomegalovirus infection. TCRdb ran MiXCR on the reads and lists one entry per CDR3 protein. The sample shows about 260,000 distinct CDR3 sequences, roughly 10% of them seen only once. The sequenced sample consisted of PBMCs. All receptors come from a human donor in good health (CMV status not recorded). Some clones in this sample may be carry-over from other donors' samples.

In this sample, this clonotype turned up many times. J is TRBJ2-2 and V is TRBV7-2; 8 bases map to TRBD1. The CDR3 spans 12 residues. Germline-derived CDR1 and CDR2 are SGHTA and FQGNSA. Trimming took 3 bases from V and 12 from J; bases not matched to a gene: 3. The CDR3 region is CASSLARGQLFF. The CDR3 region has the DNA TGTGCCAGCAGCTTGGCCAGGGGGCAGCTGTTTTTT.

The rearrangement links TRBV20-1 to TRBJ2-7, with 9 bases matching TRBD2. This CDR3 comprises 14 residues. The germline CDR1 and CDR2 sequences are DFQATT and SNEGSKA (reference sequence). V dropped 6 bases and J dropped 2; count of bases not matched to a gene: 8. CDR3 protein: CSANSGRPPYEQYF. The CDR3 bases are TGCAGTGCCAATAGCGGGAGACCCCCCTACGAGCAGTACTTC.

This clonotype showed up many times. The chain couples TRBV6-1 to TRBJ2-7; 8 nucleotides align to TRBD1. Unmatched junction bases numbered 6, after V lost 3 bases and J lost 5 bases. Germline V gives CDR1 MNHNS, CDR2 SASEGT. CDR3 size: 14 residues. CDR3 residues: CASSEGQELDEQYF. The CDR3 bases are TGTGCCAGCAGTGAGGGACAGGAGTTAGACGAGCAGTACTTC.

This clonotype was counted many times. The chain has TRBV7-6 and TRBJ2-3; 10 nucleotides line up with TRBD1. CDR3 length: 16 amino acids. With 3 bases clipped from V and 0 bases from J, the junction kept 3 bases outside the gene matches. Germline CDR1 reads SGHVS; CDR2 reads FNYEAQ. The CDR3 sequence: CASSFSGQGSTDTQYF. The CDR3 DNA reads TGTGCCAGCAGCTTCTCGGGACAGGGGAGCACAGATACGCAGTATTTT.

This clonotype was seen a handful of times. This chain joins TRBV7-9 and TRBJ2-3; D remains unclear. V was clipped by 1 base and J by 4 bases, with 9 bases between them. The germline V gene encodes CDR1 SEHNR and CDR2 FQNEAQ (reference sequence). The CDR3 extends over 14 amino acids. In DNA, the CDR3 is TGTGCCAGCAGCTTAGAGGCGCCATCAGATACGCAGTATTTT. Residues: CASSLEAPSDTQYF.

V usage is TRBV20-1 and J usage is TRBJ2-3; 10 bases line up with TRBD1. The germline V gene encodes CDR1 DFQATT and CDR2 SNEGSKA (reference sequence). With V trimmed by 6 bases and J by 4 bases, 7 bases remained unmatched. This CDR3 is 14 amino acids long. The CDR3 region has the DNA TGCAGTGCCTCGACAGGGGGCACTTCAGATACGCAGTATTTT. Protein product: CSASTGGTSDTQYF.

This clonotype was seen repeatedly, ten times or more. The CDR3 sequence is CASSSAAGPSTDTQYF. In DNA, the CDR3 is TGTGCCAGCAGCTCCGCAGCGGGACCTAGCACAGATACGCAGTATTTT. This chain links TRBV7-3 with TRBJ2-3; TRBD2 matches 7 bases. The ends lost 4 bases at V and 0 bases at J; junction bases unmatched: 7. This CDR3 contains 16 residues. Germline V CDR1 and CDR2: SGHTA, FQGTGA.

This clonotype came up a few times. CDR3 bases: TGTGCCAGCAGCCCCCAGGGGGCGAGGGAGCAGTACTTC. Translating gives CASSPQGAREQYF. J is TRBJ2-7 and V is TRBV7-2; 8 bases map to TRBD1. Germline V CDR1 and CDR2: SGHTA, FQGNSA. The CDR3 loop spans 13 amino acids. V lost 5 bases to trimming and J lost 7 bases; unmatched junction nucleotides: 7.

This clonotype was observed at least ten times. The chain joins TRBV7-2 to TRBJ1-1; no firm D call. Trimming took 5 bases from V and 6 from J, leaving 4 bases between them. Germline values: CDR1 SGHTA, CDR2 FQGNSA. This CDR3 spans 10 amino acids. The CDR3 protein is CASSRAEAFF. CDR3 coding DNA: TGTGCCAGCAGCCGAGCTGAAGCTTTCTTT.

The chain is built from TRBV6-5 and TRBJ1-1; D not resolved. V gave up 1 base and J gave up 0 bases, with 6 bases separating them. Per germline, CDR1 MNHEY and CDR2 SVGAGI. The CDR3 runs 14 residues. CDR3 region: CASSYYRLNTEAFF. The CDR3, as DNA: TGTGCCAGCAGTTACTACAGATTGAACACTGAAGCTTTCTTT.